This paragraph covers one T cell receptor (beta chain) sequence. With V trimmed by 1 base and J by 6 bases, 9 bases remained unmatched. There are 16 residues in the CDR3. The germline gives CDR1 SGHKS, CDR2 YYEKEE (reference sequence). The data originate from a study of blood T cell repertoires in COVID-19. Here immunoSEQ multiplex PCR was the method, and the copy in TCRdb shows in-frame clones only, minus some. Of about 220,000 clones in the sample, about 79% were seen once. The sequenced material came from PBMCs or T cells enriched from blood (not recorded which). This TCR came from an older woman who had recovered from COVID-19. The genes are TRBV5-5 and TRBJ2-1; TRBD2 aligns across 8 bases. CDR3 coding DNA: TGTGCCAGCAGCTTGATACTAGCGGAAGACACCAATGAGCAGTTCTTC. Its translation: CASSLILAEDTNEQFF.